Listed here are 24 T cell receptor beta chains from one sample, sequenced in a study of response to subunit inactivated influenza vaccine. TCRdb ran MiXCR on the RT-PCR reads and lists one entry per CDR3 protein. There are hundreds of thousands of distinct CDR3 sequences in the sample; around 20% occur only once, and about a tenth lies in the top ten. The sample was PBMCs from blood, taken less than 22 months after vaccination. These receptors all come from a man in his fifties or sixties who received an inactivated influenza vaccine.

This clonotype was detected only a few times. The rearrangement uses TRBV10-3 and TRBJ1-1; TRBD1 aligns across 7 bases. Germline trimming cut 5 bases from V and 4 bases from J; bases unmatched to any gene: 7. The germline CDR1 and CDR2 sequences are ENHRY and SYGVKD. The CDR3 runs 14 residues. The CDR3 sequence: CAISLDRAGTEAFF. The CDR3 DNA reads TGTGCCATCAGTCTCGACAGGGCGGGCACTGAAGCTTTCTTT.

This sequence joins TRBV20-1 and TRBJ2-7; D is perhaps TRBD1 (5 bases). From germline, CDR1 is DFQATT and CDR2 SNEGSKA (reference sequence). V lost 0 bases to trimming and J lost 2 bases, with 14 bases between them. This CDR3 has 15 residues. The CDR3 here is CSARDFRGRTYEQYF. CDR3 nucleotide sequence: TGCAGTGCTAGAGATTTTAGGGGTAGGACCTACGAGCAGTACTTC.

This sequence joins TRBV6-2 or TRBV6-3 and TRBJ1-4; tentatively, D is TRBD1 (6 bases). V gave up 2 bases and J gave up 6 bases, with 10 bases separating them. This CDR3 is 14 amino acids long. The V gene's germline CDR1 is MNHEY and CDR2 SVGEGT. The CDR3 DNA sequence: TGTGCCAGCAGTTACGGGGGACAAGATGAAAAACTGTTTTTT. It is translated as CASSYGGQDEKLFF.

The table lists this clonotype with many counts. The chain is built from TRBV5-1 and TRBJ1-3; possibly TRBD1 for D (5 bases). The CDR3 has 15 amino acids. From germline, CDR1 is SGHRS and CDR2 YFSETQ. The V gene lost 4 bases and the J gene lost 0 bases, with 11 bases spanning the gap. In DNA form, the CDR3 reads TGCGCCAGCAGCGCCGACAGCAGCTCTGGAAACACCATATATTTT. It encodes CASSADSSSGNTIYF. The complete variable domain, with remaining parts taken from reference TRBV5-1 and TRBJ1-3, reads KAGVTQTPRYLIKTRGQQVTLSCSPISGHRSVSWYQQTPGQGLQFLFEYFSETQRNKGNFPGRFSGRQFSNSRSEMNVSTLELGDSALYLCASSADSSSGNTIYFGEGSWLTVV.

The chain couples TRBV12-3 or TRBV12-4 to TRBJ1-5, with a possible D match to TRBD1 (5 bases). The CDR3 runs 16 residues. V was trimmed by 5 bases and J by 4 bases, leaving 18 bases between them. The CDR3 nucleotides are TGTGCCAGCAGTCCTGAAGGGGCGCGGGGTAATCAGCCCCAGCATTTT. Translation: CASSPEGARGNQPQHF.

This clonotype was seen a few times. The chain joins TRBV4-3 to TRBJ2-3; 9 nucleotides match TRBD1. The trim removed 4 bases at V and 2 bases at J, leaving 4 bases unmatched. The CDR3 is 15 residues long. Germline V lookup: CDR1 LGHNA, CDR2 YSLEER. CDR3 bases: TGCGCCAGCAGCCGTCGGACAGGGGACACAGATACGCAGTATTTT. It is translated as CASSRRTGDTDTQYF.

This clonotype was detected only a few times. The rearrangement uses TRBV20-1 and TRBJ1-1; no firm D call. V lost 0 bases and J 3 bases, leaving 11 bases between the germline ends. The CDR3 is 14 residues long. Germline assignment: CDR1 DFQATT and CDR2 SNEGSKA (reference sequence). The CDR3 is CSAREMGIYTEAFF. CDR3 nucleotide sequence: TGCAGTGCTAGAGAAATGGGCATTTACACTGAAGCTTTCTTT.

The chain couples TRBV20-1 to TRBJ1-5; tentatively, D is TRBD1 (5 bases). Trimming pared 6 bases from V and 4 bases from J, leaving 13 bases between. The CDR3 totals 13 residues. CDR1 is DFQATT, CDR2 SNEGSKA, per germline (reference sequence). This CDR3 is CSAYRTGNQPQHF. For the CDR3, the DNA is TGCAGTGCCTACAGGACGGGGAATCAGCCCCAGCATTTT.

This clonotype was seen a handful of times. V usage is TRBV2 and J usage is TRBJ1-1, with 7 bases aligning to TRBD1. The V segment lost 4 bases and the J segment 13 bases; nucleotides outside the gene matches: 12. Per the germline V gene, CDR1 is SNHLY and CDR2 is FYNNEI. The CDR3 extends over 13 amino acids. The CDR3, as DNA: TGTGCCAGCAGTGTTGGGACAGAGCGGTTCTTTTTCTTT. Amino acids: CASSVGTERFFFF.

This clonotype showed up just a few times. This chain connects TRBV20-1 to TRBJ2-1; TRBD2 agrees at 10 bases. In germline, CDR1 is DFQATT, CDR2 SNEGSKA (reference sequence). This CDR3 region has 14 residues. The V gene end was trimmed by 5 bases and the J gene end by 4 bases; junction bases not matched to a gene: 5. The CDR3 sequence is CSAYGTSAYNEQFF. The CDR3 DNA is TGCAGTGCTTACGGGACTAGCGCATACAATGAGCAGTTCTTC.

The V gene is TRBV4-3, the J gene TRBJ1-4; no firm D call. CDR1 LGHNA and CDR2 YSLEER come from the germline V gene. V lost 0 bases and J lost 3, with 11 bases in between. The CDR3 has 16 residues. CDR3 sequence: CASSQDLGVANEKLFF. As DNA, the CDR3 is TGCGCCAGCAGCCAAGATCTTGGGGTAGCTAATGAAAAACTGTTTTTT.

Ten or more counts support this clonotype. The chain combines TRBV20-1 with TRBJ1-5; D is possibly TRBD1 (6 bases). CDR1 is DFQATT, CDR2 SNEGSKA, per germline (reference sequence). This CDR3 is 12 amino acids long. Trimming took 3 bases from V and 11 from J, leaving 14 bases between them. The CDR3, as DNA: TGCAGTGCTAGTGGACAGCCTCCCGCCCAGCATTTT. It codes for CSASGQPPAQHF.

The chain uses TRBV19 and TRBJ1-5, with D perhaps TRBD1 (6 bases). The CDR3 loop spans 18 amino acids. V lost 1 base to trimming and J lost 0 bases, with 16 bases between them. Germline V gene sequence: CDR1 LNHDA, CDR2 SQIVND (reference sequence). DNA for the CDR3: TGTGCCAGTAGTATAGGAGATAGCAGGGGCAATAGCAATCAGCCCCAGCATTTT. Its translation is CASSIGDSRGNSNQPQHF.

The chain uses TRBV11-2 and TRBJ2-1; maybe TRBD2 (5 bases). CDR1 and CDR2 from the germline V gene are SGHAT and FQNNGV. There are 15 residues in the CDR3. Deletions cut 1 base from V and 4 bases from J, with 11 bases between. The CDR3 bases are TGTGCCAGCAGCTTAGCTAGCAATCGGTACAATGAGCAGTTCTTC. It is translated as CASSLASNRYNEQFF. The variable domain in full, with the rest retrieved from reference TRBV11-2 and TRBJ2-1, is EAGVAQSPRYKIIEKRQSVAFWCNPISGHATLYWYQQILGQGPKLLIQFQNNGVVDDSQLPKDRFSAERLKGVDSTLKIQPAKLEDSAVYLCASSLASNRYNEQFFGPGTRLTVL.

The chain carries TRBV29-1 and TRBJ1-2; D perhaps matches TRBD1 (5 bases). Between the trimmed V and J ends, which lost 1 base and 9 bases, there was a span of 21 bases. Germline V gene sequence: CDR1 SQVTM, CDR2 ANQGSEA. This CDR3 region has 15 residues. The CDR3 DNA is TGCAGCGTTGAAGGGGCAGGGAACCCAGGTATGAGCTACACCTTC. It is translated as CSVEGAGNPGMSYTF.

The DNA of the CDR3 is TGCAGTGGCCGATCCGGGCTTGAGCAGTTCTTC. Translation gives CSGRSGLEQFF. V usage is TRBV20-1 and J usage is TRBJ2-1, with D unresolved. Deletions cut 7 bases from V and 9 bases from J, with 13 bases between. The CDR3 is 11 amino acids. The germline gives CDR1 DFQATT, CDR2 SNEGSKA (reference sequence).

This clonotype was seen a handful of times. The chain couples TRBV24-1 to TRBJ1-5, with no clear D. The CDR3 consists of 20 residues. Germline V gene lookup returns CDR1 KGHDR and CDR2 SFDVKD. V was clipped by 0 bases and J by 2 bases, with 22 bases between them. This CDR3 is CATSDLGFYAEDVGNQPQHF. CDR3 nucleotides: TGTGCCACCAGTGATTTGGGCTTTTATGCGGAGGACGTCGGCAATCAGCCCCAGCATTTT.

This clonotype was detected only a few times. The CDR3 DNA is TGTGCCACCAGCAGTACCATGACCTCAACAGAGACCCAGTACTTC. Encoded protein: CATSSTMTSTETQYF. J is TRBJ2-5 and V is TRBV15; no clear D gene. Trimming removed 3 bases at V and 4 bases at J, with 15 bases between. The germline CDR1 and CDR2 sequences are LNHNV and YYDKDF (reference sequence). The CDR3 consists of 15 residues.

This clonotype was found a few times. The chain employs TRBV4-3 and TRBJ1-6; tentatively, D is TRBD1 (6 bases). The CDR3 contains 14 residues. V lost 3 bases and J 7 bases, leaving 10 bases between the germline ends. Germline lookup yields CDR1 LGHNA and CDR2 YSLEER. CDR3 bases: TGCGCCAGCAGCCAGGACAGAGCAAATTCACCCCTCCACTTT. It encodes CASSQDRANSPLHF.

In its sample, this clonotype was seen a few times. The chain employs TRBV6-5 and TRBJ2-5, with D possibly matching TRBD2 (5 bases). The CDR3 totals 12 residues. Germline CDR1 MNHEY, CDR2 SVGAGI. With 9 bases removed from V and 0 bases from J, the gap between germline ends came to 8 bases. The CDR3 sequence is CASTGNQETQYF. The CDR3 DNA is TGTGCCAGTACGGGAAACCAAGAGACCCAGTACTTC.

This clonotype turned up a few times. The V call is TRBV5-1, the J call TRBJ1-1; TRBD1 might be the D (6 bases). Germline lookup yields CDR1 SGHRS and CDR2 YFSETQ. The CDR3 length is 18 residues. Trimming removed 2 bases at V and 5 bases at J, with 25 bases between. The CDR3 sequence: CASSFSPQVRGRGTEAFF. The CDR3 region has the DNA TGCGCCAGCAGCTTTAGCCCCCAGGTCAGGGGCCGGGGAACTGAAGCTTTCTTT.

Only a few counts were recorded for this clonotype. The chain combines TRBV12-3 or TRBV12-4 with TRBJ2-1; D unresolved. This CDR3 has 11 residues. V was trimmed by 7 bases and J by 3 bases, leaving 4 bases between them. The CDR3 spells CASTSYNEQFF. The CDR3, as DNA: TGTGCCAGCACCAGCTACAATGAGCAGTTCTTC.

This chain links TRBV2 with TRBJ2-1; the D is unclear. This CDR3 spans 11 amino acids. Germline CDR1 SNHLY, CDR2 FYNNEI. V was cut by 6 bases and J by 4 bases, with 4 bases left in between. CDR3 sequence: CASRRYNEQFF. Here the CDR3 DNA reads TGTGCCAGCAGGCGGTACAATGAGCAGTTCTTC.

The sample holds a few counts of this clonotype. The rearrangement joins TRBV4-1 to TRBJ2-2; 7 bases align to TRBD2. The germline gives CDR1 MGHRA, CDR2 YSYEKL. This CDR3 region has 16 residues. The V gene end was trimmed by 3 bases and the J gene end by 1 base; junction bases not matched to a gene: 5. The CDR3 DNA is TGCGCCAGCAGCCATCAGGGAGGGAAGAACACCGGGGAGCTGTTTTTT. It specifies CASSHQGGKNTGELFF.